Shown below are 23 T cell receptor beta chains from a single sample sequenced in a study of T cell repertoires in cytomegalovirus infection. TCRdb analysed the reads with MiXCR anew, one entry per CDR3 protein. Among roughly 720,000 distinct CDR3 sequences listed, 35% were seen once. The sequencing input was PBMCs. Receptors were obtained from a human donor in good health (CMV status not recorded). Some clones in this sample may be carry-over from other donors' samples.

This clonotype was recorded a few times. The rearrangement uses TRBV25-1 and TRBJ1-1, with unresolved D. Looked up from germline, CDR1 is MGHDK and CDR2 is SYGVNS. The CDR3 runs to 15 residues. Trimming cost V 3 bases and J 0 bases, with 11 bases left between them. The CDR3 DNA is TGTGCCAGCAGTGACCGCGACGGACTGAACACTGAAGCTTTCTTT. As protein: CASSDRDGLNTEAFF.

The V and J genes are TRBV7-9 and TRBJ2-7; 7 bases agree with TRBD2. Germline CDR1 SEHNR, CDR2 FQNEAQ (reference sequence). CDR3 length equals 14 residues. V was clipped by 2 bases and J by 3 bases; unmatched bases: 4. The CDR3 region has the DNA TGTGCCAGCAGCTTACCGGCGGGGGACTACGAGCAGTACTTC. Its translation: CASSLPAGDYEQYF.

This clonotype was counted at least ten times. The chain couples TRBV5-5 to TRBJ1-6; 8 bases align to TRBD1. Germline-derived CDR1 and CDR2 are SGHKS and YYEKEE (reference sequence). The CDR3 runs 16 residues. J gave up 0 bases and V 2 bases, and 1 base lay outside the gene matches. The CDR3 bases are TGTGCCAGCAGCTTAGGACAGGGCTCCTATAATTCACCCCTCCACTTT. Translated, it gives CASSLGQGSYNSPLHF.

A note on this clonotype: This sequence may be a read error, since a much larger clone differs from it by one base. This sequence joins TRBV6-8 and TRBJ1-2; the match to TRBD1 covers 8 bases. The V segment lost 5 bases and the J segment 4 bases; nucleotides outside the gene matches: 3. Looked up from germline, CDR1 is MNHGY and CDR2 is SAAAGT. This CDR3 has 13 amino acids. The CDR3 loop reads CASSDQGAYGYTF. The CDR3 DNA reads TGTGCCAGCAGTGACCAGGGGGCCTATGGCTACACCTTC.

The table lists this clonotype with a few counts. J is TRBJ2-1 and V is TRBV28; 7 bases are shared with TRBD2. The CDR3 spans 17 residues. The V gene end was trimmed by 5 bases and the J gene end by 2 bases; junction bases not matched to a gene: 12. Germline V gene data show CDR1 as MDHEN and CDR2 as SYDVKM. The CDR3 loop reads CASSPRLAQNPYNEQFF. CDR3 DNA: TGTGCCAGCAGTCCACGACTAGCCCAAAATCCCTACAATGAGCAGTTCTTC.

This chain uses TRBV19 with TRBJ2-2; weak D call: TRBD2 (7 bases). With 8 bases removed from V and 5 bases from J, the gap between germline ends came to 18 bases. The germline V gene has CDR1 LNHDA and CDR2 SQIVND (reference sequence). CDR3 length equals 15 residues. CDR3 bases: TGTGCCAGTGACCTAGGGGGGGCATCAACCGGGGAGCTGTTTTTT. Translated, it gives CASDLGGASTGELFF.

The chain combines TRBV6-1 with TRBJ2-5, with D possibly being TRBD1 (5 bases). This CDR3 comprises 16 residues. Germline values: CDR1 MNHNS, CDR2 SASEGT. V was trimmed by 4 bases and J by 1 base, leaving 16 bases between them. DNA for the CDR3: TGTGCCAGCAGTGTTCAAGCCCAGACAGTCCAAGAGACCCAGTACTTC. Translated: CASSVQAQTVQETQYF.

This clonotype has only a few counts. The rearrangement joins TRBV14 to TRBJ1-2; D remains unclear. CDR3 length: 13 residues. The ends were cut back, 0 bases at V and 6 bases at J, with 8 bases in the middle. CDR1 is SGHDN, CDR2 FVKESK, per germline. The CDR3 spells CASSQDGPNGYTF. CDR3 sequence (DNA): TGTGCCAGCAGCCAAGACGGACCTAATGGCTACACCTTC.

This clonotype has ten or more counts. The V call is TRBV7-2, the J call TRBJ1-2; the D gene is possibly TRBD1 (5 bases). With 5 bases removed from V and 11 bases from J, the gap between germline ends came to 9 bases. CDR1 and CDR2 from the germline V gene are SGHTA and FQGNSA. The CDR3 spans 10 residues. The DNA of the CDR3 is TGTGCCAGCAGCCTGGGGGAATACACCTTC. Residues: CASSLGEYTF.

V usage is TRBV10-3 and J usage is TRBJ2-3; TRBD2 matches at 7 bases. The CDR3 loop spans 15 amino acids. Trimming took 3 bases from V and 1 from J; bases not matched to a gene: 4. CDR1 and CDR2 from the germline V gene are ENHRY and SYGVKD. CDR3 residues: CAISDGGRGTDTQYF. DNA of the CDR3: TGTGCCATCAGTGACGGCGGGAGAGGCACAGATACGCAGTATTTT.

This clonotype was seen a handful of times. V usage is TRBV15 and J usage is TRBJ2-7; TRBD2 matches at 7 bases. CDR1 LNHNV and CDR2 YYDKDF come from the germline V gene (reference sequence). The CDR3 runs to 17 residues. After removal of 4 bases from V and 0 bases from J, the junction contained 12 bases not matched to a gene. The CDR3 reads CATSNQLGSGVSYEQYF. The DNA for the CDR3 is TGTGCCACCAGCAACCAATTAGGGAGCGGGGTCTCCTACGAGCAGTACTTC. Full variable domain (remainder filled in from reference TRBV15 and TRBJ2-7): DAMVIQNPRYQVTQFGKPVTLSCSQTLNHNVMYWYQQKSSQAPKLLFHYYDKDFNNEADTPDNFQSRRPNTSFCFLDIRSPGLGDTAMYLCATSNQLGSGVSYEQYFGPGTRLTVT.

The V and J genes are TRBV2 and TRBJ1-5, with D uncertain. Trimming stripped 6 bases from V and 2 bases from J, with 11 bases between. The CDR3 has 14 residues. Germline V CDR1 and CDR2: SNHLY, FYNNEI. In DNA, the CDR3 is TGTGCCAGCAGCCTCCCCTGGGGCAATCAGCCCCAGCATTTT. Translation: CASSLPWGNQPQHF. The full variable domain, in which reference TRBV2 and TRBJ1-5 provide the parts outside the CDR3, is EPEVTQTPSHQVTQMGQEVILRCVPISNHLYFYWYRQILGQKVEFLVSFYNNEISEKSEIFDDQFSVERPDGSNFTLKIRSTKLEDSAMYFCASSLPWGNQPQHFGDGTRLSIL.

This sequence joins TRBV2 and TRBJ1-1; D remains unclear. There are 13 residues in the CDR3. With 5 bases removed from V and 0 bases from J, the gap between germline ends came to 7 bases. CDR1 SNHLY and CDR2 FYNNEI come from the germline V gene. In DNA, the CDR3 is TGTGCCAGCAGTCAGGACGTGAACACTGAAGCTTTCTTT. As protein: CASSQDVNTEAFF.

V usage is TRBV7-2 and J usage is TRBJ2-1; D is perhaps TRBD2 (7 bases). The V end lost 4 bases, the J end lost 4 bases, and 17 bases lay between the germline ends. This CDR3 spans 16 amino acids. Germline V gives CDR1 SGHTA, CDR2 FQGNSA. The CDR3: CASSSNRGAQYNEQFF. CDR3 in DNA: TGTGCCAGCAGCTCGAACCGGGGGGCTCAATACAATGAGCAGTTCTTC.

The chain is built from TRBV7-9 and TRBJ1-5; D is undetermined. Germline CDR1 and CDR2: SEHNR and FQNEAQ (reference sequence). This CDR3 comprises 13 residues. Trimming took off 5 bases at V and 4 bases at J, with 9 bases between the two ends. The CDR3 bases are TGTGCCAGCAGCGCGGACGTTAATCAGCCCCAGCATTTT. It specifies CASSADVNQPQHF.

Only a few counts were recorded for this clonotype. This chain joins TRBV7-9 and TRBJ1-2, with no clear D. The length of the CDR3 is 13 residues. V was pared by 5 bases and J by 7 bases, with 14 bases between. From germline, CDR1 is SEHNR and CDR2 FQNEAQ (reference sequence). The CDR3 region is CASSPIRQAGYTF. The CDR3 nucleotides read TGTGCCAGCAGCCCAATACGACAAGCTGGCTACACCTTC.

The CDR3 loop is CASSTIGTGLFIQPQHF. CDR3 nucleotide sequence: TGTGCCAGCAGTACCATTGGGACAGGGCTCTTCATTCAGCCCCAGCATTTT. V gene TRBV6-2 or TRBV6-3 combines with J gene TRBJ1-5, with 9 bases matching TRBD1. This CDR3 has 17 amino acids. Germline loops: CDR1 MNHEY, CDR2 SVGEGT. V was pared by 5 bases and J by 6 bases, with 14 bases of the junction left unmatched.

This chain connects TRBV7-9 to TRBJ2-7; 9 positions agree with TRBD1. Losses at the gene ends were 4 bases for V and 5 bases for J; bases not matched to a gene: 6. The length of the CDR3 is 14 residues. Germline loops: CDR1 SEHNR, CDR2 FQNEAQ (reference sequence). The CDR3 sequence: CASSSGQGINEQYF. The CDR3 region has the DNA TGTGCCAGCAGCTCAGGACAGGGGATCAACGAGCAGTACTTC.

The J gene is TRBJ1-5, the V gene TRBV19; a weak D match, TRBD1 (5 bases). Trimming pared 3 bases from V and 7 bases from J, leaving 16 bases between. Germline CDR1 is LNHDA and CDR2 is SQIVND (reference sequence). CDR3 length equals 15 residues. CDR3 in amino acids: CASSISGISGQPQHF. The CDR3 bases are TGTGCCAGTAGTATCTCAGGGATATCAGGCCAGCCCCAGCATTTT.

This sequence joins TRBV25-1 and TRBJ2-1; 13 bases align to TRBD2. V dropped 5 bases and J dropped 8; count of bases not matched to a gene: 6. CDR1 MGHDK and CDR2 SYGVNS come from the germline V gene. The CDR3 has 15 residues. The CDR3 sequence: CASSTLAGGFDEQFF. CDR3 sequence (DNA): TGTGCCAGCAGTACACTAGCGGGAGGGTTCGATGAGCAGTTCTTC.

Turning to this clonotype: A much larger clone lies one base from this, so it may be a read error. The rearrangement joins TRBV7-8 to TRBJ2-3; 7 bases agree with TRBD1. This CDR3 has 15 amino acids. Germline loops: CDR1 SGHVS, CDR2 FQNEAQ. V lost 1 base and J lost 7; bases outside the gene matches: 8. CDR3 nucleotide sequence: TGTGCCAGCAGCTTAGACAGGGGCAGGGCATATACGCAGTATTTT. Its protein product is CASSLDRGRAYTQYF.

J is TRBJ1-3 and V is TRBV6-5; a possible D gene is TRBD1 (6 bases). The ends were cut back, 6 bases at V and 4 bases at J, with 13 bases in the middle. This CDR3 is 14 amino acids long. CDR1 is MNHEY and CDR2 is SVGAGI in the germline V gene. The CDR3 region is CASSPTGYGNTIYF. In DNA, the CDR3 is TGTGCCAGCAGCCCCACAGGGTACGGAAACACCATATATTTT.

This sequence joins TRBV5-4 and TRBJ1-4; D ambiguous. The ends were cut back, 0 bases at V and 8 bases at J, with 11 bases in the middle. The germline V gene has CDR1 SGHNT and CDR2 YYREEE (reference sequence). The CDR3 totals 14 residues. Here the CDR3 DNA reads TGTGCCAGCAGCTTGGGCGCCTCGCGGGAAAAACTGTTTTTT. Its protein product is CASSLGASREKLFF. Complete variable domain (other parts from reference TRBV5-4 and TRBJ1-4): ETGVTQSPTHLIKTRGQQVTLRCSSQSGHNTVSWYQQALGQGPQFIFQYYREEENGRGNFPPRFSGLQFPNYSSELNVNALELDDSALYLCASSLGASREKLFFGSGTQLSVL.